This T cell receptor (beta chain) stems from a study of blood T cell repertoires in COVID-19. On the study more broadly: The origin of the acute and convalescent COVID-19 samples was the United States, Italy and Spain. The cDNA or gDNA used as material had been derived from T cells, B-cell-depleted T cells, or PBMCs.

It was during active infection that Seattle patients were enrolled and then longitudinally followed. In the original workflow: Estimation of nucleated cell counts relied on the amplification of reference gene primers. The assay was immunoSEQ multiplex PCR, and TCRdb's table has in-frame clones only and misses some. From that table come the V and J calls and clone size; the DNA was used to work out D and trimming. The sample has about 210,000 clones, more than 75% seen once. This CDR3 region has 15 residues. Germline CDR1 and CDR2: SGHAT and FQNNGV. The J segment lost 4 bases and the V segment lost 3 bases, leaving 3 bases of the junction unmatched.

Sequenced sample: peripheral blood. The sequence derives from a woman aged 70-85 years with COVID-19, enrolled during active disease. The chain links TRBV11-2 to TRBJ2-5; 12 bases line up with TRBD2. The CDR3 spells CASSFRLAGAETQYF. The CDR3 nucleotides are TGTGCCAGCAGCTTCCGACTAGCGGGAGCAGAGACCCAGTACTTC.